A selection of T cell receptor beta chains follows, all from one sample in a study of shared clonotypes between healthy human individuals. Sequencing used immunoSEQ multiplex PCR; TCRdb keeps in-frame clones, though not all of them. Of some 630,000 clones listed, about 95% are singletons. Sample: naive CD8+ T cells sorted from blood. The receptors shown here come from a woman between 25 and 40 years old in good health. Both conserved end residues are part of each CDR3. A D gene is named only where the DNA matches it firmly. Expanded clones get a size class; other rows say once, few or many, or leave the size out.

j_gene,v_gene,abundance,d_gene,CDR3nt,CDR3aa
TRBJ2-7,TRBV5-4,.,.,TGTGCCAGCAGCTTGGGCCCAGGGGACGAGCAGTACTTC,CASSLGPGDEQYF
TRBJ2-7,TRBV5-6,.,TRBD1,TGTGCCAGCAGCCACGACAGGGGATACGAGCAGTACTTC,CASSHDRGYEQYF
TRBJ2-1,TRBV15,.,.,TGTGCCACCAGTTTCTACAATGAGCAGTTCTTC,CATSFYNEQFF
TRBJ2-7,TRBV10-1,.,.,TGCGCCAGCAGTGATAGTCCGAACACCTACGAGCAGTACTTC,CASSDSPNTYEQYF
TRBJ2-5,TRBV7-8,once,.,TGTGCCAGCAGCCTGAGACTGGTCGAAAAAGAGACCCAGTACTTC,CASSLRLVEKETQYF
TRBJ2-7,TRBV28,.,TRBD1,TGTGCCAGCAGGGACAGGGGATGGTACGAGCAGTACTTC,CASRDRGWYEQYF
TRBJ2-5,TRBV27,.,TRBD1,TGTGCCAGCAGTGCTACAGGGGGACGTTGGGAGACCCAGTACTTC,CASSATGGRWETQYF
TRBJ2-2,TRBV7-9,.,TRBD2,TGTGCCAGCAGCGACAGCGGGACGACCCCCGGGGAGCTGTTTTTT,CASSDSGTTPGELFF
TRBJ2-1,TRBV7-6,.,.,TGTGCCAGCAGCTCCCTCAATGAGCAGTTCTTC,CASSSLNEQFF
TRBJ2-7,TRBV11-1,.,.,TGTGCCAGCAGCACCGGGACACAAACCGGGCGGCAGTACTTC,CASSTGTQTGRQYF
TRBJ1-3,TRBV28,.,.,TGTGCCAGCACCCCTCCAGGGTTACGGACTGGAAACACCATATATTTT,CASTPPGLRTGNTIYF
TRBJ2-7,TRBV6-5,.,TRBD1,TGTGCCAGCAGTTACTTGGCCAGGGGGAACGAGCAGTACTTC,CASSYLARGNEQYF
TRBJ2-1,TRBV27,.,.,TGTGCCAGCAGTCCGCCGTATCAGGGGGGTGAGCAGTTCTTC,CASSPPYQGGEQFF
TRBJ2-1,TRBV15,.,.,TGTGCCACCAGCAGAGAAGGGAATGAGCAGTTCTTC,CATSREGNEQFF
TRBJ2-1,TRBV27,.,TRBD2,TGTGCCAGCAGCCCTGGGCCCCGACTAGCGGGAGGGCCTGGGAATGAGCAGTTCTTC,CASSPGPRLAGGPGNEQFF
TRBJ2-7,TRBV28,once,.,TGTGCCAGCAGGGGTATGGTGAGCCGGGGCGAGCAGTACTTC,CASRGMVSRGEQYF
TRBJ2-7,TRBV28,.,TRBD1,TGTGCCAGCAGCTCCGGGACAGGGGACTCCTACGAGCAGTACTTC,CASSSGTGDSYEQYF
TRBJ1-2,TRBV30,once,TRBD1,TGTGCCTGGACCGGACAGGGGGCTGGCTACACCTTC,CAWTGQGAGYTF
TRBJ2-3,TRBV29-1,.,.,TGCAGCGTTGTGGGGGAATCCTTAGCGTCACTGTGGGATACGCAGTATTTT,CSVVGESLASLWDTQYF
TRBJ2-2,TRBV7-6,.,TRBD1,TGTGCCAGCAGCTTCTTCGGGACAGCGAACACCGGGGAGCTGTTTTTT,CASSFFGTANTGELFF
TRBJ1-2,TRBV28,.,.,TGTGCCAGCAGTTTGTCGGGTTGGGGCTACACCTTC,CASSLSGWGYTF
TRBJ2-3,TRBV11-2,.,.,TGTGCCAGCAGCATTGGTCAAGAGACAGAGATTAACACAGATACGCAGTATTTT,CASSIGQETEINTDTQYF
TRBJ1-1,TRBV27,.,.,TGTGCCTCTCTTAGCGGGGGGCGTGAAGCTTTCTTT,CASLSGGREAFF
TRBJ2-3,TRBV2,.,TRBD2,TGTGCCAGCAGTGGGTTATCGGGGTCGGGGACTAGCGGGATTAGAGATACGCAGTATTTT,CASSGLSGSGTSGIRDTQYF